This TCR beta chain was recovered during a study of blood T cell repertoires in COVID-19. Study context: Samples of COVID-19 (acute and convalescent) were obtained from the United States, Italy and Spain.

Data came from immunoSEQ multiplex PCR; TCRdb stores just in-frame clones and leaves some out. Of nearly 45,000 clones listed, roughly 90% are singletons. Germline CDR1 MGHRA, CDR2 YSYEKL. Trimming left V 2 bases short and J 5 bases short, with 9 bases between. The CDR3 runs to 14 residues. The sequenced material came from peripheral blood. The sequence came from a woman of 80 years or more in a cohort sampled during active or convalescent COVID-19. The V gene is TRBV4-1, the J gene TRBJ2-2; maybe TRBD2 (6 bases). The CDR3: CASSQIGGTGELFF. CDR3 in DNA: TGCGCCAGCAGCCAAATAGGAGGGACCGGGGAGCTGTTTTTT.